Sequencing of this T cell receptor beta chain was carried out in a study of T cell responses to AZD1222 COVID-19 vaccine. Notes on this clone: Its antigen is still unknown.

Clones were read by immunoSEQ multiplex PCR, and TCRdb kept only the in-frame ones, dropping some. Altogether 92,000 or so clones are present, roughly 87% being singletons, with the ten largest covering around 1.6%. Germline V gene sequence: CDR1 SGHVS, CDR2 FQNEAQ. The V gene lost 1 base and the J gene lost 1 base, with 11 bases spanning the gap. The CDR3 runs to 16 residues. Study-level points and caveats: Repertoires were obtained only post-peak T cell response. Nearly half of the spike-specific TCRs reportedly recognize variant regions that carry no mutations. In a largely white British group with more females than males, clonal diversity was possibly underestimated.

The genes are TRBV7-8 and TRBJ2-1; D not resolved. This TCR came from an adult in good health. Sequenced material: peripheral blood, taken on day 0 of AZD1222 vaccination. The CDR3 loop is CASSLVSSFSYNEQFF. The DNA of the CDR3 is TGTGCCAGCAGCTTAGTTTCCTCCTTTTCCTACAATGAGCAGTTCTTC.